This TCR beta chain derives from a study of blood T cells in healthy people across ages. This CDR3 spans 12 amino acids. Germline V gene data show CDR1 as SQVTM and CDR2 as ANQGSEA. With V trimmed by 6 bases and J by 4 bases, 3 bases remained unmatched. A second PCR, run for roughly 7 to 11 cycles, used a sample-barcoded 5' primer plus a J-beta primer mix. TCRdb used MiXCR to reprocess the 5' RACE reads, holding one entry per CDR3 protein. The table has around 780,000 distinct CDR3 sequences, around 50% seen once; the top ten hold roughly 26%. This chain connects TRBV29-1 to TRBJ1-2, with 9 nucleotides matching TRBD1. Input material: blood. This TCR was recovered from a man between 40 and 49 years old in good health. CDR3 in amino acids: CSVLGQGYGYTF. CDR3 bases: TGCAGCGTCCTGGGACAGGGCTATGGCTACACCTTC.